The present T cell receptor beta chain was sequenced within a study of beta chain features in type 1 diabetes. The study, taken as a whole, reports: The study found moderately but significantly shorter TCRB CDR3s in all four CD4+ subsets of Type 1 diabetes patients.

Note on this clone: Its specificity is unknown.

Every isolated RNA sample was fully reverse transcribed, so sequencing captured expressed TCRB transcripts. The read count averaged around 4 million across naive, central memory and regulatory T cell samples. Sequenced by immunoSEQ multiplex PCR; TCRdb stores in-frame clones only, minus some. The sample carries approximately 600,000 clones, around an eighth recorded once. The germline V gene encodes CDR1 ENHRY and CDR2 SYGVKD. CDR3 length equals 17 residues. Trimming cost V 2 bases and J 6 bases, with 17 bases left between them. Material for sequencing was naive CD4+ T cells from blood. V usage is TRBV10-3 and J usage is TRBJ1-6, with D maybe TRBD1 (5 bases). The receptor was derived from a man between 25 and 39 years old with type 1 diabetes. Written as DNA, the CDR3 is TGTGCCATCAGTGAGATCGGCCAGGGAACTTCTAATTCACCCCTCCACTTT. It specifies CAISEIGQGTSNSPLHF.